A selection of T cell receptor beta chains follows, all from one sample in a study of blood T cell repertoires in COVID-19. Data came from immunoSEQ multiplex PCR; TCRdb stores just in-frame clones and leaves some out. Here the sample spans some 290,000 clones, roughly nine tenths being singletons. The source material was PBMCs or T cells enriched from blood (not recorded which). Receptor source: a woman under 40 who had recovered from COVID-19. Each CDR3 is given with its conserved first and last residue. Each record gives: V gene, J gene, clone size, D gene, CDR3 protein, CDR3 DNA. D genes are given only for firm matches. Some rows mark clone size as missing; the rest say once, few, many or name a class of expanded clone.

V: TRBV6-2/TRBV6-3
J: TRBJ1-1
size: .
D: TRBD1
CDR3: CASSYLWDRGLSTEAFF
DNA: TGTGCCAGCAGTTACTTGTGGGACAGGGGGCTTTCCACTGAAGCTTTCTTT

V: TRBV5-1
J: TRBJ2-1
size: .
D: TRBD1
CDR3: CASSRQGAYNEQFF
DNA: TGCGCCAGCAGCCGACAGGGAGCCTACAATGAGCAGTTCTTC

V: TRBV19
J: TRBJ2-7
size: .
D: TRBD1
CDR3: CASSFIRDRESYEQYF
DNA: TGTGCCAGTAGTTTCATCCGGGACAGGGAATCCTACGAGCAGTACTTC

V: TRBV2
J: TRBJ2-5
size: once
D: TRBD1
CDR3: CASTGGQGAVGAQYF
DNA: TGTGCCAGCACTGGAGGACAGGGGGCCGTAGGGGCCCAGTACTTC

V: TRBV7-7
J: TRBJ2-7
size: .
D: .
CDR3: CASSPGGWGADEQYF
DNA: TGTGCTAGCAGCCCAGGGGGATGGGGGGCGGACGAGCAGTACTTC

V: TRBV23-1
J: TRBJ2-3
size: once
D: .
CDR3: CASSQSHPLIPPGWTDTQYF
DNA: TGCGCCAGCAGTCAATCCCACCCACTGATCCCGCCCGGTTGGACAGATACGCAGTATTTT

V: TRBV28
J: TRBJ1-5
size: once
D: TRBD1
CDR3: CASSLHTGTGKNQPQHF
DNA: TGTGCCAGCAGTTTACACACTGGGACAGGGAAAAATCAGCCCCAGCATTTT

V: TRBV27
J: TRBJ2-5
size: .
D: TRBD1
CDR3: CASSSRDRGRETQYF
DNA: TGTGCCAGCAGTTCTCGGGACAGGGGGCGAGAGACCCAGTACTTC

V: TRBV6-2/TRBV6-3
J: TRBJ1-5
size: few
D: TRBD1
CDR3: CASSFRGQVYSNQPQHF
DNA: TGTGCCAGCAGTTTCCGGGGACAGGTCTATAGCAATCAGCCCCAGCATTTT

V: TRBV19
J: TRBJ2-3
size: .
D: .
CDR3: CASSPLLQGSTDTQYF
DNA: TGTGCCAGTAGCCCCCTTTTGCAGGGGAGCACAGATACGCAGTATTTT

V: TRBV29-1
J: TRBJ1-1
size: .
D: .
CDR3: CSVPDTSHTEAFF
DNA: TGCAGCGTTCCGGACACGTCGCACACTGAAGCTTTCTTT

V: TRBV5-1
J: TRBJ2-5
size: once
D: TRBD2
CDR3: CASSLTSGTETQYF
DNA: TGCGCCAGCAGCCTTACTAGCGGGACGGAGACCCAGTACTTC

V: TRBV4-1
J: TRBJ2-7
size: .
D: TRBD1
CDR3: CASSQTGALYEQYF
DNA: TGCGCCAGCAGCCAAACAGGGGCGCTATACGAGCAGTACTTC

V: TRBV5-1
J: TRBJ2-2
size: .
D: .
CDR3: CASSLEDWNTGELFF
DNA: TGCGCCAGCAGCTTAGAAGACTGGAACACCGGGGAGCTGTTTTTT

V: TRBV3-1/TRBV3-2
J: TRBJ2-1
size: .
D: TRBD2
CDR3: CASLGSPGLAGVPYNEQFF
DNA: TGTGCCAGCTTAGGAAGTCCGGGACTAGCGGGAGTTCCCTACAATGAGCAGTTCTTC

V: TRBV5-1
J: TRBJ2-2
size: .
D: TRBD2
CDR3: CASSLNPTSGRFAGELFF
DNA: TGCGCCAGCAGCCTCAATCCGACTAGCGGGAGGTTCGCCGGGGAGCTGTTTTTT

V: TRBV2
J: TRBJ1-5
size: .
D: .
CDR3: CASGGHQPQHF
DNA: TGTGCCAGTGGAGGGCACCAGCCCCAGCATTTT

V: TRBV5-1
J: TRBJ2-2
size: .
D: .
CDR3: CASSFLQGSVGELFF
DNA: TGCGCCAGCAGCTTCCTTCAGGGGTCTGTCGGGGAGCTGTTTTTT

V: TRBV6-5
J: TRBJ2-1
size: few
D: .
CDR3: CASSYSSALYNEQFF
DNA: TGTGCCAGCAGTTACTCTAGCGCACTATACAATGAGCAGTTCTTC

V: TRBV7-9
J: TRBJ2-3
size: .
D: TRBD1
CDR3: CASSRTGADTQYF
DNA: TGTGCCAGCAGCCGGACAGGGGCAGATACGCAGTATTTT

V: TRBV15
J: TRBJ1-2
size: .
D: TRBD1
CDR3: CATSMGTGAWGYTF
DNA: TGTGCCACCAGCATGGGGACAGGGGCTTGGGGCTACACCTTC

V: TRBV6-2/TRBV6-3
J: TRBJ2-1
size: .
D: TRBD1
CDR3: CASSRPGQGLDEQFF
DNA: TGTGCCAGCAGTCGACCGGGACAGGGGCTGGATGAGCAGTTCTTC

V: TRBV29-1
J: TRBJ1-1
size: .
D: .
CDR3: CSVDRPTEAFF
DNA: TGCAGCGTTGACCGTCCTACTGAAGCTTTCTTT

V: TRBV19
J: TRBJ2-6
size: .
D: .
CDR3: CASSITVSGANVLTF
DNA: TGTGCCAGTAGTATAACTGTCTCTGGGGCCAACGTCCTGACTTTC

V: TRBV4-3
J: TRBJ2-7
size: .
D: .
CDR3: CASSQDPSANYEQYF
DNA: TGCGCCAGCAGCCAAGATCCATCAGCGAACTACGAGCAGTACTTC

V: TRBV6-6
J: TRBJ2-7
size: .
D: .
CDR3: CASSIRYEQYF
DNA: TGTGCCAGCAGTATTAGATACGAGCAGTACTTC

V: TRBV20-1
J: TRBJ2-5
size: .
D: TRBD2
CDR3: CSASQPLGTSGRAVGETQYF
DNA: TGCAGTGCTAGTCAACCGCTAGGGACTAGCGGGAGGGCCGTAGGGGAGACCCAGTACTTC

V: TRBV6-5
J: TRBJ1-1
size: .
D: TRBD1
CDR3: CASRDGGQTIVEAFF
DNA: TGTGCCAGCAGGGACGGGGGACAGACAATTGTAGAAGCTTTCTTT

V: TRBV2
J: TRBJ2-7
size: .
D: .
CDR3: CASRVTGSYEQYF
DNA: TGTGCCAGCAGGGTCACAGGGTCCTACGAGCAGTACTTC

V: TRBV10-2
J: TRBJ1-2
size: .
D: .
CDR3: CATRPTGNFYGYTF
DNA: TGCGCCACCCGACCGACGGGTAACTTCTATGGCTACACCTTC

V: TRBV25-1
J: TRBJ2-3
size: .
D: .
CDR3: CASSEINSGTDTQYF
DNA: TGTGCCAGCAGTGAAATTAATAGCGGCACAGATACGCAGTATTTT

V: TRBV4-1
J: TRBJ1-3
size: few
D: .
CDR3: CASSQTRGTKAITGNTIYF
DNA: TGCGCCAGCAGCCAAACTCGAGGGACAAAGGCCATTACTGGAAACACCATATATTTT

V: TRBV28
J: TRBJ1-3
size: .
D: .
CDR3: CASSFARPYSGNTIYF
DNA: TGTGCCAGCAGTTTCGCCAGGCCATACTCTGGAAACACCATATATTTT

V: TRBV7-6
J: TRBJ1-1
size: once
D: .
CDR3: CASSLSAQVESTEAFF
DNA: TGTGCCAGCAGCTTATCCGCGCAGGTAGAAAGCACTGAAGCTTTCTTT

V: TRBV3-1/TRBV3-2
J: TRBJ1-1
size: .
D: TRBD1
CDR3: CASSQGAGGLITEAFF
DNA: TGTGCCAGCAGCCAAGGAGCAGGGGGCCTAATCACTGAAGCTTTCTTT

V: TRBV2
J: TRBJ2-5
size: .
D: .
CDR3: CASSFQGETQYF
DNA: TGTGCCAGCAGTTTCCAGGGGGAGACCCAGTACTTC

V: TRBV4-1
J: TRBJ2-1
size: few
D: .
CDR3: CASSQDYPSSGEQFF
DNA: TGCGCCAGCAGCCAAGATTATCCTAGCTCGGGTGAGCAGTTCTTC

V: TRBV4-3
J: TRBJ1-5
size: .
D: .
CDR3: CASSQDLEGSNQPQHF
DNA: TGCGCCAGCAGCCAAGATTTGGAGGGATCTAATCAGCCCCAGCATTTT

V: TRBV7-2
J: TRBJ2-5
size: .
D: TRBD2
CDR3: CASSLVGRGPPGGETQYF
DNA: TGTGCCAGCAGCTTAGTTGGGAGGGGTCCACCAGGCGGGGAGACCCAGTACTTC

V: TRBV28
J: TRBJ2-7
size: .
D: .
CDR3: CASSLRTVPLEQYF
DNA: TGTGCCAGCAGCCTAAGGACAGTGCCCCTCGAGCAGTACTTC

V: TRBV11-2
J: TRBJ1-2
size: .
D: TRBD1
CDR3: CASSLGGQGHPGRVYGYTF
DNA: TGTGCCAGCAGCTTAGGAGGACAGGGCCATCCAGGTCGGGTATATGGCTACACCTTC

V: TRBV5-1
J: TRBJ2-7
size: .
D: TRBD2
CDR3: CASSLVGEREYEQYF
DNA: TGCGCCAGCAGCTTGGTCGGGGAGCGGGAATACGAGCAGTACTTC